These 28 T cell receptor beta chains originate from one sample sequenced in a study of cytomegalovirus exposure and HLA in healthy donors. PCR used 60 Vbeta primers and 13 Jbeta primers. The table came from immunoSEQ multiplex PCR; TCRdb's copy has only in-frame clones and leaves some out. Its listing shows some 130,000 clones. Sequences were obtained from PBMCs. The receptors come from a woman between 40 and 50 years old in good health and CMV-seronegative.

The chain uses TRBV7-8 and TRBJ1-5; TRBD1 is a possible D gene (5 bases). The V end was cut by 4 bases, the J end by 2 bases, with 15 bases between. The CDR3 totals 16 residues. Germline V gene sequence: CDR1 SGHVS, CDR2 FQNEAQ. The CDR3 coding sequence is TGTGCCAGCAGCTCTCGGGGGGGGGTTGGCAATCAGCCCCAGCATTTT. Translation gives CASSSRGGVGNQPQHF.

The CDR3 here is CASSRDRDRGNEAFF. CDR3 DNA sequence: TGTGCCAGCAGCCGAGACCGGGACAGGGGGAATGAAGCTTTCTTT. The V gene is TRBV11-2, the J gene TRBJ1-1, with TRBD1 matching 11 bases. The length of the CDR3 is 15 residues. The germline V gene encodes CDR1 SGHAT and CDR2 FQNNGV. Trimming removed 5 bases from V and 7 bases from J; junction bases left unmatched: 9.

The chain joins TRBV5-6 to TRBJ2-1; 13 bases are shared with TRBD2. Germline lookup yields CDR1 SGHDT and CDR2 YYEEEE. The CDR3 has 17 amino acids. V lost 7 bases, J lost 4 bases, and 11 bases stayed unmatched. CDR3 sequence: CASRHLRTSGGYNEQFF. DNA for the CDR3: TGTGCCAGCCGACATCTAAGGACTAGCGGGGGATACAATGAGCAGTTCTTC.

The V gene is TRBV5-5, the J gene TRBJ1-1, with a possible D match to TRBD1 (5 bases). V was pared by 1 base and J by 4 bases, with 14 bases between. The germline V gene encodes CDR1 SGHKS and CDR2 YYEKEE (reference sequence). This CDR3 is built from 15 residues. The chain's CDR3 is CASSLLGGLGTEAFF. The DNA for the CDR3 is TGTGCCAGCAGCTTGTTGGGGGGTCTGGGCACTGAAGCTTTCTTT.

This chain links TRBV28 with TRBJ1-4; 8 bases align to TRBD1. V gave up 5 bases and J gave up 13 bases; unmatched junction bases: 9. The CDR3 extends over 13 amino acids. Germline loops: CDR1 MDHEN, CDR2 SYDVKM. CDR3 nucleotide sequence: TGTGCCAGCAGTAAGACAGGGGAGGATTTACTGTTTTTT. This codes for CASSKTGEDLLFF.

The V call is TRBV7-9, the J call TRBJ2-7, with TRBD1 matching 12 bases. The CDR3 totals 17 residues. Trimming took 4 bases from V and 5 from J; bases not matched to a gene: 12. The V gene's germline CDR1 is SEHNR and CDR2 FQNEAQ (reference sequence). CDR3 protein: CASSSLSGTGGSNEQYV. The CDR3, as DNA: TGTGCCAGCAGCTCCTTATCCGGGACAGGGGGCTCGAACGAGCAGTACGTC.

The V gene is TRBV5-4, the J gene TRBJ2-6, with 8 bases matching TRBD1. CDR3 size: 16 residues. Germline V gives CDR1 SGHNT, CDR2 YYREEE (reference sequence). With 1 base clipped from V and 4 bases from J, the junction kept 4 bases outside the gene matches. CDR3 nucleotide sequence: TGTGCCAGCAGCTTGCTGACAGGGGACGGGGCCAACGTCCTGACTTTC. Its translation: CASSLLTGDGANVLTF.

The chain uses TRBV11-1 and TRBJ2-5; tentative D call: TRBD1 (6 bases). Germline CDR1 SGHAT, CDR2 FQDESV (reference sequence). V lost 5 bases and J 5 bases, leaving 18 bases between the germline ends. This CDR3 comprises 15 residues. The CDR3, as DNA: TGTGCCAGCAGCCAACCCGGGACAATACAGGAGACCCAGTACTTC. Its translation: CASSQPGTIQETQYF.

This chain uses TRBV14 with TRBJ2-3; D perhaps matches TRBD2 (5 bases). Germline V gene lookup returns CDR1 SGHDN and CDR2 FVKESK. The V end was cut by 8 bases, the J end by 3 bases, with 21 bases between. This CDR3 comprises 16 residues. CDR3 in amino acids: CASGPRGGRWTDTQYF. CDR3 nucleotide sequence: TGTGCCAGCGGACCTCGTGGAGGCCGGTGGACAGATACGCAGTATTTT.

The rearrangement links TRBV7-3 to TRBJ2-7; weak D call: TRBD2 (5 bases). CDR1 is SGHTA and CDR2 is FQGTGA in the germline V gene. The CDR3 totals 14 residues. V shed 0 bases and J shed 5 bases, with 11 bases lying between them. CDR3 residues: CASSLTAAGNEQYV. CDR3 coding DNA: TGTGCCAGCAGCTTAACGGCCGCCGGGAACGAGCAGTACGTC.

The chain employs TRBV10-1 and TRBJ1-2; D may be TRBD1 (6 bases). Germline V gene sequence: CDR1 WNHNN, CDR2 SYGVQD (reference sequence). This CDR3 region has 10 residues. V lost 9 bases to trimming and J lost 7 bases, with 9 bases between them. The CDR3 is CARGAGGYTF. The DNA of the CDR3 is TGCGCCAGGGGGGCAGGTGGCTACACCTTC.

The chain uses TRBV25-1 and TRBJ1-2, with D possibly matching TRBD1 (6 bases). Deletions cut 5 bases from V and 5 bases from J, with 9 bases between. The CDR3 runs 12 residues. The germline CDR1 and CDR2 sequences are MGHDK and SYGVNS. The CDR3 loop reads CASSLQGYGYTF. The CDR3 DNA is TGTGCCAGCAGTCTGCAGGGGTATGGCTACACCTTC.

CDR3: CASRPGGSQPQHF. The CDR3, as DNA: TGTGCAAGTCGCCCGGGAGGGTCTCAGCCCCAGCATTTT. The genes are TRBV12-2 and TRBJ1-5. TRBV12-2 corresponds to a pseudogene. This CDR3 has 13 residues.

The rearrangement uses TRBV11-2 and TRBJ1-1, with D unclear. The CDR3 has 12 amino acids. Trimming pared 3 bases from V and 7 bases from J, leaving 9 bases between. Germline V gene lookup returns CDR1 SGHAT and CDR2 FQNNGV. The CDR3 nucleotides read TGTGCCAGCAGCTTGCGGGGAGATGAAGCTTTCTTT. As protein: CASSLRGDEAFF.

The J gene is TRBJ2-5, the V gene TRBV7-2; 12 bases are a match to TRBD2. V dropped 5 bases and J dropped 1; count of bases not matched to a gene: 5. There are 16 residues in the CDR3. The germline V gene has CDR1 SGHTA and CDR2 FQGNSA. The CDR3 loop is CASSPSSGGAQETQYF. The CDR3 DNA reads TGTGCCAGCAGCCCGTCTAGCGGGGGGGCCCAAGAGACCCAGTACTTC.

V gene TRBV10-3 combines with J gene TRBJ1-4, with D maybe TRBD1 (5 bases). Trimming cost V 8 bases and J 7 bases, with 14 bases left between them. The germline V gene encodes CDR1 ENHRY and CDR2 SYGVKD. The CDR3 loop spans 13 amino acids. The CDR3 loop reads CAIRDSSGEKLFF. The CDR3 nucleotides are TGTGCCATCCGGGACTCTAGCGGTGAAAAACTGTTTTTT.

The chain is built from TRBV6-6 and TRBJ1-1; D possibly corresponds to TRBD1 (5 bases). The CDR3 is 15 amino acids. Trimming cost V 6 bases and J 4 bases, with 18 bases left between them. Germline CDR1 reads MNHNY; CDR2 reads SVGAGI (reference sequence). The CDR3 sequence is CASSSGDGGGTEAFF. As DNA, the CDR3 is TGTGCCAGCAGCTCCGGGGACGGGGGGGGCACTGAAGCTTTCTTT.

The chain recombines TRBV29-1 with TRBJ1-6; tentative D call: TRBD1 (5 bases). Germline V CDR1 and CDR2: SQVTM, ANQGSEA. V was cut by 4 bases and J by 0 bases, with 19 bases left in between. The CDR3 is made up of 18 amino acids. The CDR3 DNA is TGCAGCGTTGTGGGGGGTTCCAAGGCAAGCTCCTATAATTCACCCCTCCACTTT. Its protein product is CSVVGGSKASSYNSPLHF.

V and J are TRBV7-9 and TRBJ1-4; 10 bases map to TRBD1. This CDR3 region has 17 residues. CDR1 is SEHNR, CDR2 FQNEAQ, per germline (reference sequence). Germline trimming cut 3 bases from V and 6 bases from J; bases unmatched to any gene: 10. CDR3 in DNA: TGTGCCAGCAGCTTCCCGAGCGACAGGGGGCGCGATGAAAAACTGTTTTTT. It is translated as CASSFPSDRGRDEKLFF.

This chain joins TRBV10-1 and TRBJ2-1; 11 bases fit TRBD2. CDR3 length: 20 amino acids. V was clipped by 3 bases and J by 6 bases; unmatched bases: 19. Germline CDR1 reads WNHNN; CDR2 reads SYGVQD (reference sequence). As DNA, the CDR3 is TGCGCCAGCAGTGACCTTCCAAAAACCGGGACTAGCGGAGAGGTCAATGAGCAGTTCTTC. Amino acids: CASSDLPKTGTSGEVNEQFF.

J is TRBJ1-4 and V is TRBV21-1; TRBD1 was called by the table and not checked on the DNA. TRBV21-1 is a known pseudogene. This CDR3 has 16 residues. CDR3: CASSKTYRGVGEKLFF. CDR3 nucleotide sequence: TGTGCCAGCAGCAAAACCTACAGGGGGGTCGGGGAAAAACTGTTTTTT.

This chain connects TRBV5-1 to TRBJ1-6; weak D call: TRBD1 (6 bases). The CDR3 sequence is 19 residues long. The ends were cut back, 0 bases at V and 1 base at J, with 17 bases in the middle. Germline CDR1 is SGHRS and CDR2 is YFSETQ. The CDR3 here is CASSLGPQGMASYNSPLHF. CDR3 in DNA: TGCGCCAGCAGCTTGGGGCCGCAGGGGATGGCATCCTATAATTCACCCCTCCACTTT. Using reference TRBV5-1 and TRBJ1-6 for the parts outside the CDR3, the full variable domain is KAGVTQTPRYLIKTRGQQVTLSCSPISGHRSVSWYQQTPGQGLQFLFEYFSETQRNKGNFPGRFSGRQFSNSRSEMNVSTLELGDSALYLCASSLGPQGMASYNSPLHFGNGTRLTVT.

This sequence joins TRBV10-3 and TRBJ1-1; 9 bases are a match to TRBD1. CDR1 and CDR2 from the germline V gene are ENHRY and SYGVKD. The J segment lost 0 bases and the V segment lost 4 bases, leaving 3 bases of the junction unmatched. CDR3 length equals 15 residues. CDR3 nucleotides: TGTGCCATCAGTGCTGACAGGGGGATGAACACTGAAGCTTTCTTT. Protein product: CAISADRGMNTEAFF.

J is TRBJ1-2 and V is TRBV13; 7 nucleotides agree with TRBD1. The trim removed 5 bases at V and 5 bases at J, leaving 11 bases unmatched. In germline, CDR1 is PRHDT, CDR2 FYEKMQ (reference sequence). The length of the CDR3 is 15 residues. CDR3 sequence reads: CASSNSMSTGYGYTF. The CDR3 region has the DNA TGTGCCAGCAGCAATTCTATGTCGACAGGGTATGGCTACACCTTC.

This sequence joins TRBV6-5 and TRBJ1-2; D gene ambiguous. Germline loops: CDR1 MNHEY, CDR2 SVGAGI. The length of the CDR3 is 13 residues. V shed 6 bases and J shed 8 bases, with 16 bases lying between them. The chain's CDR3 is CASSPGPSIGYTF. CDR3 coding DNA: TGTGCCAGCAGCCCAGGCCCCTCTATCGGCTACACCTTC.

This chain connects TRBV5-1 to TRBJ2-1; 12 bases are a match to TRBD2. The V segment lost 4 bases and the J segment 0 bases; nucleotides outside the gene matches: 14. Germline lookup yields CDR1 SGHRS and CDR2 YFSETQ. The CDR3 sequence is 20 residues long. This CDR3 is CASSPKLLAGGSSSYNEQFF. CDR3 in DNA: TGCGCCAGCAGCCCGAAGCTACTAGCGGGGGGAAGTAGCTCCTACAATGAGCAGTTCTTC.

The DNA of the CDR3 is TGTGCCAGCAGCGTTCCTAGGCGGGAGCTGTTTTTT. It codes for CASSVPRRELFF. The rearrangement links TRBV9 to TRBJ2-2, with D hard to call. The V gene's germline CDR1 is SGDLS and CDR2 YYNGEE. CDR3 length: 12 residues. V was shortened by 2 bases and J by 9 bases, with 8 bases between the two germline ends.

V usage is TRBV6-5 and J usage is TRBJ2-5; D call uncertain. V was pared by 0 bases and J by 1 base, with 12 bases between. The CDR3 runs to 16 residues. Germline assignment: CDR1 MNHEY and CDR2 SVGAGI. The CDR3 here is CASSYSPRRIQETQYF. DNA of the CDR3: TGTGCCAGCAGTTACTCTCCCCGGCGGATCCAAGAGACCCAGTACTTC.